The 26 T cell receptor beta chains in this list originate from one sample, sequenced in a study of blood T cell repertoires in COVID-19. The method was immunoSEQ multiplex PCR; TCRdb's version includes in-frame clones alone and lacks a portion of them. This table has more than 150,000 clones, over 80% appearing once. The material sequenced was peripheral blood. Receptor source: an older woman with acute or convalescent COVID-19.

This clone was counted a few times. No DNA is shown, since the ends of the CDR3 on it are uncertain; the CDR3 is the one TCRdb lists. The genes are TRBV2 and TRBJ1-6; the D call TRBD1 from the table was never checked on the DNA. Counting both end residues, the CDR3 totals 15 amino acids. Germline V gene data show CDR1 as SNHLY and CDR2 as FYNNEI. CDR3 loop: CASILDREGNSPLHF.

This chain links TRBV6-6 with TRBJ1-2; 8 nucleotides match TRBD1. This CDR3 comprises 13 residues. J was trimmed by 6 bases and V by 2 bases; bases with no gene match: 2. Per the germline V gene, CDR1 is MNHNY and CDR2 is SVGAGI (reference sequence). CDR3 nucleotide sequence: TGTGCCAGCAGTTACGGCAGGGGGCATGGCTACACCTTC. It specifies CASSYGRGHGYTF.

The chain uses TRBV19 and TRBJ2-6; TRBD1 aligns across 10 bases. Germline V CDR1 and CDR2: LNHDA, SQIVND (reference sequence). The CDR3 extends over 18 amino acids. J gave up 0 bases and V 6 bases, and 8 bases lay outside the gene matches. This CDR3 is CASRPGQGFSSGANVLTF. The CDR3 coding sequence is TGTGCCAGTAGACCGGGACAGGGGTTTAGCTCTGGGGCCAACGTCCTGACTTTC.

The chain joins TRBV12-3 or TRBV12-4 to TRBJ1-6; D is ambiguous. The CDR3 extends over 13 amino acids. V was pared by 3 bases and J by 9 bases, with 9 bases between. CDR3 DNA: TGTGCCAGCAGTTTTTCGACATCTTCACCCCTCCACTTT. It is translated as CASSFSTSSPLHF.

This chain uses TRBV15 with TRBJ1-4, with 9 bases lining up with TRBD1. Germline V gene sequence: CDR1 LNHNV, CDR2 YYDKDF (reference sequence). V trimming: 1 base; J trimming: 2 bases; junction bases outside the gene matches: 5. CDR3 length equals 17 residues. CDR3 amino acids: CATSRGPGTGTNEKLFF. For the CDR3, the DNA is TGTGCCACCAGCAGAGGGCCCGGGACAGGGACTAATGAAAAACTGTTTTTT.

V and J are TRBV29-1 and TRBJ2-2; tentatively, D is TRBD2 (7 bases). This CDR3 has 13 amino acids. Germline V gives CDR1 SQVTM, CDR2 ANQGSEA. Between the trimmed V and J ends, which lost 7 bases and 3 bases, there was a span of 12 bases. For the CDR3, the DNA is TGCAGCGCCGGGGGGCGGGACACCGGGGAGCTGTTTTTT. Translated: CSAGGRDTGELFF.

The V gene is TRBV5-1, the J gene TRBJ2-6; D gene uncertain. Germline assignment: CDR1 SGHRS and CDR2 YFSETQ. This CDR3 is 17 amino acids long. V lost 4 bases and J 0 bases, leaving 14 bases between the germline ends. In nucleotides, the CDR3 is TGCGCCAGCAGCCCTATGGAATTAGCCTCTGGGGCCAACGTCCTGACTTTC. This translates into CASSPMELASGANVLTF. Combining the CDR3 with reference TRBV5-1 and TRBJ2-6 gives the whole variable domain KAGVTQTPRYLIKTRGQQVTLSCSPISGHRSVSWYQQTPGQGLQFLFEYFSETQRNKGNFPGRFSGRQFSNSRSEMNVSTLELGDSALYLCASSPMELASGANVLTFGAGSRLTVL.

The V and J genes are TRBV7-2 and TRBJ2-5; 8 bases line up with TRBD2. This CDR3 is 16 amino acids long. The germline V gene encodes CDR1 SGHTA and CDR2 FQGNSA. V shed 5 bases, J shed 2 bases, and the junction held 10 bases outside the gene matches. CDR3: CASSLEAPGGQETQYF. The CDR3 DNA sequence: TGTGCCAGCAGCCTAGAGGCCCCGGGGGGGCAAGAGACCCAGTACTTC.

This clone showed up just once. This rearrangement joins TRBV6-5 to TRBJ2-7; TRBD2 is a possible D gene (7 bases). V lost 6 bases and J 0 bases, leaving 15 bases between the germline ends. Germline lookup yields CDR1 MNHEY and CDR2 SVGAGI. This CDR3 has 15 amino acids. CDR3 DNA: TGTGCCAGCAGCACGCGGGGGACATCCTCCTACGAGCAGTACTTC. It encodes CASSTRGTSSYEQYF.

V gene TRBV3-1 (or the pseudogene TRBV3-2) combines with J gene TRBJ1-3; TRBD1 is a possible D gene (6 bases). Germline assignment: CDR1 LGHDT and CDR2 YNNKEL (reference sequence). The CDR3 is 18 residues long. Trimming removed 1 base at V and 0 bases at J, with 16 bases between. CDR3 DNA: TGTGCCAGCAGCCAAGGGGGTGTCGGACAGAGCTCTGGAAACACCATATATTTT. This codes for CASSQGGVGQSSGNTIYF.

This chain uses TRBV6-5 with TRBJ1-6; 8 positions match TRBD1. Losses at the gene ends were 7 bases for V and 7 bases for J; bases not matched to a gene: 9. The CDR3 spans 15 residues. Germline-derived CDR1 and CDR2 are MNHEY and SVGAGI. The chain's CDR3 is CASKDREKNNSPLHF. CDR3 coding DNA: TGTGCCAGCAAGGACAGGGAAAAGAACAATTCACCCCTCCACTTT.

This chain connects TRBV5-6 to TRBJ1-2, with TRBD1 identical over 8 bases. Per germline, CDR1 SGHDT and CDR2 YYEEEE. V trimming: 2 bases; J trimming: 6 bases; junction bases outside the gene matches: 6. This CDR3 comprises 14 residues. In DNA form, the CDR3 reads TGTGCCAGCAGCTTCACAGGGGGTGCCGATGGCTACACCTTC. Protein: CASSFTGGADGYTF.

The V gene is TRBV6-2 or TRBV6-3, the J gene TRBJ2-2, with 9 bases that match TRBD2. The CDR3 sequence is 17 residues long. V was clipped by 0 bases and J by 2 bases; unmatched bases: 4. In germline, CDR1 is MNHEY, CDR2 SVGEGT. CDR3 amino acids: CASSYSAGGPNTGELFF. In nucleotides, the CDR3 is TGTGCCAGCAGTTACTCCGCGGGGGGGCCAAACACCGGGGAGCTGTTTTTT.

This clone was detected only once. This CDR3 reads CASSLSRVNTGELFF. The CDR3 DNA follows: TGCGCCAGCAGCTTGAGCAGGGTGAACACCGGGGAGCTGTTTTTT. The gene calls are TRBV5-1 and TRBJ2-2; D possibly corresponds to TRBD1 (5 bases). Germline V gene sequence: CDR1 SGHRS, CDR2 YFSETQ. Trimming removed 1 base from V and 1 base from J, with 8 bases in between. The CDR3 sequence is 15 residues long.

The chain is built from TRBV6-2 or TRBV6-3 and TRBJ2-3; D gene ambiguous. The germline V gene encodes CDR1 MNHEY and CDR2 SVGEGT. The CDR3 length is 10 residues. Trimming shortened V by 10 bases and J by 9 bases, and 11 bases separated the two germline ends. The CDR3 is CATSERTQYF. Here the CDR3 DNA reads TGTGCCACCAGCGAACGGACGCAGTATTTT.

This clone was detected only a few times. The chain couples TRBV15 to TRBJ1-2; D is unclear. Per the germline V gene, CDR1 is LNHNV and CDR2 is YYDKDF (reference sequence). The CDR3 consists of 12 residues. V lost 5 bases and J lost 4, with 8 bases in between. The chain's CDR3 is CATSREAYGYTF. DNA of the CDR3: TGTGCCACCAGCCGGGAAGCCTATGGCTACACCTTC.

In its sample, this clone was seen once. The chain has TRBV9 and TRBJ2-7, with a possible D match to TRBD1 (6 bases). This CDR3 is 15 amino acids long. Germline loops: CDR1 SGDLS, CDR2 YYNGEE. V was cut by 4 bases and J by 3 bases, with 17 bases left in between. The chain's CDR3 is CASSFRQDPIYEQYF. The CDR3 bases are TGTGCCAGCAGCTTCCGACAGGACCCCATCTACGAGCAGTACTTC.

There are a few counts of this clone. This rearrangement joins TRBV2 to TRBJ1-2, with D hard to call. The CDR3 is 12 residues long. V dropped 4 bases and J dropped 2 bases, with 5 bases sitting between them. In germline, CDR1 is SNHLY, CDR2 FYNNEI. The CDR3 sequence: CASSAGNYGYTF. In DNA form, the CDR3 reads TGTGCCAGCAGTGCAGGAAACTATGGCTACACCTTC.

This chain uses TRBV4-3 with TRBJ1-4; D unclear. Germline CDR1 is LGHNA and CDR2 is YSLEER. The CDR3 covers 19 residues. V gave up 2 bases and J gave up 0 bases, with 19 bases separating them. The CDR3 protein is CASSQYRGSEIATNEKLFF. The CDR3 bases are TGCGCCAGCAGCCAATATAGAGGGTCGGAGATAGCAACTAATGAAAAACTGTTTTTT.

The chain combines TRBV19 with TRBJ2-2, with TRBD1 identical over 7 bases. Germline lookup yields CDR1 LNHDA and CDR2 SQIVND (reference sequence). V shed 8 bases and J 4 bases; nucleotides not matched to a gene: 7. The CDR3 is made up of 14 amino acids. CDR3 sequence: CASHHRGRTGELFF. CDR3 coding DNA: TGTGCCAGTCATCATAGGGGGCGCACCGGGGAGCTGTTTTTT.

There are a few counts of this clone. J is TRBJ2-1 and V is TRBV5-1; a weak D match, TRBD2 (6 bases). Trimming left V 1 base short and J 15 bases short, with 23 bases between. Germline lookup yields CDR1 SGHRS and CDR2 YFSETQ. The CDR3 spans 15 residues. The CDR3 here is CASSLRGAIISRWFF. The DNA of the CDR3 is TGCGCCAGCAGCTTGCGCGGGGCGATCATTAGTCGGTGGTTCTTC.

J is TRBJ2-7 and V is TRBV15; unclear D gene. The CDR3 sequence is 18 residues long. Trimming removed 0 bases at V and 0 bases at J, with 18 bases between. The germline V gene encodes CDR1 LNHNV and CDR2 YYDKDF (reference sequence). The CDR3 spells CATSREPLSGSFSYEQYF. For the CDR3, the DNA is TGTGCCACCAGCAGAGAACCTTTGTCTGGCAGTTTCTCCTACGAGCAGTACTTC.

The CDR3 sequence: CASSPRGSLSPLHF. The DNA for the CDR3 is TGTGCCAGCAGTCCCCGAGGGTCCCTGTCACCCCTCCACTTT. The gene calls are TRBV6-5 and TRBJ1-6; D remains ambiguous. This CDR3 contains 14 residues. Germline CDR1 is MNHEY and CDR2 is SVGAGI. Trimming removed 5 bases at V and 10 bases at J, with 15 bases between.

Only a few counts were recorded for this clone. This chain joins TRBV7-8 and TRBJ1-6, with TRBD1 identical over 7 bases. V dropped 6 bases and J dropped 5; count of bases not matched to a gene: 7. The CDR3 consists of 15 residues. Germline CDR1 and CDR2: SGHVS and FQNEAQ. The CDR3, as DNA: TGTGCCAGCAGTTACCAACAGGGGCATAATTCACCCCTCCACTTT. Translated, it gives CASSYQQGHNSPLHF.

The chain recombines TRBV10-2 with TRBJ2-2; D perhaps matches TRBD2 (5 bases). Per the germline V gene, CDR1 is WSHSY and CDR2 is SAAADI. The CDR3 has 14 residues. Trimming pared 10 bases from V and 4 bases from J, leaving 16 bases between. CDR3 nucleotide sequence: TGCGCCACCATGACTCGGGGTATCACCGGGGAGCTGTTTTTT. As protein: CATMTRGITGELFF.

CDR3 bases: TGTGCCAGCAGTTCCGGGACTAATCAAGAGACCCAGTACTTC. It is translated as CASSSGTNQETQYF. The chain links TRBV6-2 or TRBV6-3 to TRBJ2-5, with 7 nucleotides matching TRBD2. Trimming removed 4 bases from V and 2 bases from J; junction bases left unmatched: 4. Germline V CDR1 and CDR2: MNHEY, SVGEGT. This CDR3 comprises 14 residues.